Detailed here is one TCR beta chain. The target antigen is unknown. This record belongs to a study of cytomegalovirus exposure and HLA in healthy donors. Study context: Across 300 to 400 genotyped donors, approximately 80% landed in the Caucasian-associated ancestry cluster.

Trimming took off 0 bases at V and 3 bases at J, with 8 bases between the two ends. The CDR3 covers 14 residues. The germline CDR1 and CDR2 sequences are LNHDA and SQIVND (reference sequence). PCR was performed using 60 Vbeta and 13 Jbeta primers. Generated by immunoSEQ multiplex PCR, the TCRdb table keeps only in-frame clones and is missing some. The repertoire has around 170,000 clones, more than 75% of them found once; the top ten carry about 1.5%. Whole-study results and caveats: Three of the chains that were CMV-associated were confirmed in vitro to be specific for CMV antigens. Later on, a genetic analysis was performed. It linked a missense variant in DCLRE1C with V- and J-gene trimming of TCR beta.

This receptor was obtained from a male donor in good health and CMV-seronegative. Sequencing used PBMCs. This chain joins TRBV19 and TRBJ1-1; D is ambiguous. The CDR3 is CASSIELEDTEAFF. The CDR3 DNA follows: TGTGCCAGTAGTATAGAGTTAGAGGACACTGAAGCTTTCTTT.